The entry that follows covers one T cell receptor beta chain sequence. The method was immunoSEQ multiplex PCR; TCRdb's version includes in-frame clones alone and lacks a portion of them. The sample has about 270,000 clones; around nine tenths are singletons. This record comes from a study of blood T cell repertoires in COVID-19. The wider study: The United States, Italy and Spain provided the acute and convalescent COVID-19 samples. The cDNA or gDNA used as material had been derived from T cells, B-cell-depleted T cells, or PBMCs.

V gave up 1 base and J gave up 4 bases; unmatched junction bases: 9. Germline V gives CDR1 LNHNV, CDR2 YYDKDF (reference sequence). The CDR3 has 17 amino acids. This receptor was identified in a man aged 40-50 years with active or convalescent COVID-19. Sequenced: peripheral blood. This rearrangement joins TRBV15 to TRBJ2-2, with 7 bases lining up with TRBD2. CDR3 sequence reads: CATSRAPGAGITGELFF. CDR3 in DNA: TGTGCCACCAGCAGAGCTCCCGGAGCGGGGATCACCGGGGAGCTGTTTTTT.